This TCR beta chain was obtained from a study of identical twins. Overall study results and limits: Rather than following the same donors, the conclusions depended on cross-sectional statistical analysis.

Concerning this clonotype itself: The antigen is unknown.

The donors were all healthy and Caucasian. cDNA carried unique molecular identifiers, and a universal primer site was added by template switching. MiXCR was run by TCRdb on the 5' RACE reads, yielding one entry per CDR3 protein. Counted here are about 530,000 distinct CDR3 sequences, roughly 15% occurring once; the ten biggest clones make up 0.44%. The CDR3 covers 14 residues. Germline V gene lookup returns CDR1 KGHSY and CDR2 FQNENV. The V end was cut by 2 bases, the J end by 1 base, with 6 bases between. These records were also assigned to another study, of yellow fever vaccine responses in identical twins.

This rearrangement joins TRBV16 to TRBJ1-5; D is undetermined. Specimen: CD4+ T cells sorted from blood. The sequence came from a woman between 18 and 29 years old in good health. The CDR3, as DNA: TGTGCCAGCAGCCAAATTTTCAGCAATCAGCCCCAGCATTTT. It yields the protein CASSQIFSNQPQHF.